These T cell receptor beta chains were read from a single sample in a study of T cells in Graves' hyperthyroidism and ophthalmopathy. TCRdb ran MiXCR on the multiplex PCR reads and lists one entry per CDR3 protein. Among roughly 290,000 distinct CDR3 sequences listed, less than 15% were seen once. Sequenced material: blood. The receptors come from a woman in her 30s with Graves' hyperthyroidism that later progressed to Graves' ophthalmopathy. CDR3s include the opening cysteine and the closing phenylalanine or tryptophan. D genes are given only for firm matches. Some rows mark clone size as missing; the rest say once, few, many or name a class of expanded clone.

J	D	length	size	V	CDR3	DNA
TRBJ2-1	TRBD2	14	many	TRBV20-1	CSAKGLADYNEQFF	TGCAGTGCTAAAGGACTAGCGGATTACAATGAGCAGTTCTTC
TRBJ2-7	TRBD2	15	many	TRBV12-3/TRBV12-4	CASSFIAGGAYEQYF	TGTGCCAGCAGCTTCATAGCGGGAGGTGCCTACGAGCAGTACTTC
TRBJ1-1	.	12	many	TRBV4-1	CASSQVTKGAFF	TGCGCCAGCAGCCAAGTGACCAAAGGAGCTTTCTTT
TRBJ2-7	.	11	many	TRBV20-1	CSARKIYEQYF	TGCAGTGCTAGAAAAATCTACGAGCAGTACTTC
TRBJ1-2	TRBD1	16	.	TRBV28	CASSLSGTGTFYGYTF	TGTGCCAGCAGTTTATCCGGGACAGGGACCTTCTATGGCTACACCTTC
TRBJ2-7	TRBD2	16	.	TRBV4-3	CASSQEISGPSYEQYF	TGCGCCAGCAGCCAAGAGATTAGCGGGCCTTCCTACGAGCAGTACTTC
TRBJ1-1	.	14	many	TRBV19	CASSIVGFETEAFF	TGTGCCAGTAGTATTGTGGGGTTTGAGACTGAAGCTTTCTTT
TRBJ2-5	.	12	many	TRBV15	CATSRVTETQYF	TGTGCCACCAGCAGAGTTACAGAGACCCAGTACTTC
TRBJ2-2	TRBD1	16	.	TRBV3-1	CASSPPPGTGAWGLFF	TGTGCCAGCAGCCCCCCGCCGGGGACAGGGGCATGGGGGCTGTTTTTT
TRBJ2-7	.	17	.	TRBV11-3	CASSQERWATTPYEQYF	TGTGCCAGCAGCCAGGAGCGGTGGGCGACTACCCCCTACGAGCAGTACTTC
TRBJ2-7	.	15	.	TRBV7-2	CASSLDQFGTYEQYF	TGTGCCAGCAGCTTAGACCAGTTTGGAACCTACGAGCAGTACTTC
TRBJ2-1	.	13	many	TRBV28	CASRIQGKGEQFF	TGTGCCAGCAGGATACAGGGAAAGGGTGAGCAGTTCTTC
TRBJ2-5	.	13	many	TRBV6-2/TRBV6-3	CASRYGFQETQYF	TGTGCCAGCAGATACGGATTCCAAGAGACCCAGTACTTC
TRBJ1-1	.	13	many	TRBV30	CAWSVLGSAEAFF	TGTGCCTGGAGTGTACTAGGGAGCGCTGAAGCTTTCTTT
TRBJ2-6	TRBD1	16	.	TRBV5-6	CASSWDRSSGANVLTF	TGTGCCAGCAGCTGGGACAGGTCTTCTGGGGCCAACGTCCTGACTTTC
TRBJ2-5	TRBD2	13	.	TRBV5-1	CASSTLAGETQYF	TGCGCCAGCAGCACATTAGCGGGAGAGACCCAGTACTTC
TRBJ1-1	.	14	few	TRBV9	CASSNSEDWAEAFF	TGTGCCAGCAGCAACTCAGAGGACTGGGCTGAAGCTTTCTTT
TRBJ1-1	TRBD1	15	many	TRBV28	CASSKDRERDTEAFF	TGTGCCAGCAGTAAGGACAGGGAAAGGGACACTGAAGCTTTCTTT
TRBJ2-1	.	16	.	TRBV19	CASSINPGLSYNEQFF	TGTGCCAGTAGTATAAATCCGGGCCTCTCCTACAATGAGCAGTTCTTC
TRBJ2-5	.	14	many	TRBV7-2	CASRAYYGEETQYF	TGTGCCAGCAGAGCCTACTACGGCGAAGAGACCCAGTACTTC
TRBJ2-2	TRBD2	14	.	TRBV30	CAWRTSANTGELFF	TGTGCCTGGAGAACTAGCGCGAACACCGGGGAGCTGTTTTTT
TRBJ1-1	TRBD1	14	many	TRBV28	CASSPIQGRAEAFF	TGTGCCAGCAGTCCCATACAGGGGAGGGCTGAAGCTTTCTTT
TRBJ2-5	TRBD2	16	many	TRBV28	CASSPSLAGAGVTQYF	TGTGCCAGCAGTCCATCCCTGGCGGGAGCCGGCGTGACCCAGTACTTC
TRBJ2-1	.	11	many	TRBV6-1	CASSYGTYQFF	TGTGCCAGCAGTTATGGGACTTACCAGTTCTTC
TRBJ2-3	TRBD2	15	.	TRBV11-2	CASSLVAGAADTQYF	TGTGCCAGCAGCTTAGTAGCGGGAGCCGCAGATACGCAGTATTTT